Sequencing of this TCR beta chain was carried out in a study of cytomegalovirus exposure and HLA in healthy donors. Amplification used 60 Vbeta primers and 13 Jbeta primers. Sequencing used immunoSEQ multiplex PCR; TCRdb keeps in-frame clones, though not all of them. The table records 150,000 to 200,000 clones, around 68% of them present only once. CDR3 length: 12 amino acids. The germline V gene encodes CDR1 MNHEY and CDR2 SMNVEV (reference sequence). V gave up 6 bases and J gave up 2 bases, with 8 bases separating them. The specimen sequenced was PBMCs. This chain joins TRBV27 and TRBJ2-7; no reliable D call. This receptor was taken from a man aged 50-59 years in good health and CMV-seronegative. In nucleotides, the CDR3 is TGTGCCAGCAGCCCCACACCCTACGAGCAGTACTTC. This gives the protein CASSPTPYEQYF.